This T cell receptor beta chain was captured in a study of shared clonotypes between healthy human individuals. Trimming shortened V by 0 bases and J by 4 bases, and 7 bases separated the two germline ends. This CDR3 is 13 amino acids long. Germline values: CDR1 SGHRS, CDR2 YFSETQ. General study findings and limits: Rarefaction demonstrated incomplete sorted-subset sequencing despite large depth. Generation probabilities of non-shared clonotypes were lower (relative to those shared by all four donors). Estimated richness was generally greater in naive than memory subsets.

The assay ran at deep level. TCRdb's copy holds only in-frame clones and misses some; the assay was immunoSEQ multiplex PCR. Of about a million clones in the sample, around 75% were seen once. Regarding this clone: The target antigen is unknown.

The sequenced sample was memory CD4+ T cells sorted from blood. Specified subset: CD45RA-negative fraction. The chain carries TRBV5-1 and TRBJ1-2; TRBD1 is a possible D gene (5 bases). This sequence originates from a man between 18 and 29 years old in good health. The CDR3 spells CASSLAQGYGYTF. In DNA form, the CDR3 reads TGCGCCAGCAGCTTGGCGCAGGGCTATGGCTACACCTTC. Variable domain in full (rest from reference TRBV5-1 and TRBJ1-2): KAGVTQTPRYLIKTRGQQVTLSCSPISGHRSVSWYQQTPGQGLQFLFEYFSETQRNKGNFPGRFSGRQFSNSRSEMNVSTLELGDSALYLCASSLAQGYGYTFGSGTRLTVV.